The clone carrying this TCR beta chain was observed a few times. The sample originates from a study of control samples from healthy donors and cancer patients. Clones were sequenced by immunoSEQ multiplex PCR, and TCRdb holds only the in-frame ones, with some missing. The sample lists some 99,000 clones, around 88% occurring once. The length of the CDR3 is 19 residues. V was trimmed by 4 bases and J by 0 bases, leaving 25 bases between them. The germline V gene has CDR1 SGHNT and CDR2 YYREEE (reference sequence). The chain has TRBV5-4 and TRBJ1-1, with D hard to call. The receptor was derived from a woman aged 45-59 years in good health. Input material: blood. CDR3 sequence: CASSPSIGTRKVMNTEAFF. In DNA, the CDR3 is TGTGCCAGCAGCCCCTCTATCGGCACGCGAAAGGTTATGAACACTGAAGCTTTCTTT.